This TCR beta chain is drawn from a study of read filtering for tumor transcriptome and immune sequencing. At the level of the study: Revised staging placed under ten patients in R-ISS I, 15 to 20 in II, over 5 in III.

Overall study results and limits: Without single-read clonotypes, shared clonotype proportions correlated more between IR-seq and RNA-seq.

As to this clonotype: The antigen is undetermined.

This library used around 400 ng RNA and molecular barcoded adaptors spanning alpha/delta and beta/gamma chains. TCRdb independently ran MiXCR on the reads; one entry per CDR3 protein. The data hold approximately 50,000 distinct CDR3 sequences, with 20% to 25% observed a single time. V lost 3 bases and J lost 2, with 12 bases in between. Germline CDR1 MNHEY, CDR2 SMNVEV (reference sequence). The CDR3 is 15 amino acids. This chain uses TRBV27 with TRBJ2-3; the D is unclear. Sequenced: a population of CD138-negative cells sorted from bone marrow. The receptor was isolated from a donor at least 40 years old with multiple myeloma. The CDR3 DNA reads as TGTGCCAGCAGTTTCGGGCACGGCGACACAGATACGCAGTATTTT. Translation gives CASSFGHGDTDTQYF.